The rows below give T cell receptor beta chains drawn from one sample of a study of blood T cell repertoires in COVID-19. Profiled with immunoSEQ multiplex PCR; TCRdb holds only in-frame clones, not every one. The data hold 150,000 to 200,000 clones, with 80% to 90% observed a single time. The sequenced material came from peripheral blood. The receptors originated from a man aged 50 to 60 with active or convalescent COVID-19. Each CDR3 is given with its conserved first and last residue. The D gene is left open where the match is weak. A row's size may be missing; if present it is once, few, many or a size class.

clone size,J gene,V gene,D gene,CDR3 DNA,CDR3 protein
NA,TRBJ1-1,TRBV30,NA,TGTGCCTGGAGTGGGGGGGGGAACACTGAAGCTTTCTTT,CAWSGGGNTEAFF
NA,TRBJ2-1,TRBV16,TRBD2,TGTGCCAGCCTAGCGGGGAGTTACAATGAGCAGTTCTTC,CASLAGSYNEQFF
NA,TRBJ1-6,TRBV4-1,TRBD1,TGCGCCAGCAGCCAAATCCCGGGACAGGGAAATTCACCCCTCCACTTT,CASSQIPGQGNSPLHF
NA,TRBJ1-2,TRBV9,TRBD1,TGTGCCAGCAGCCCACGACAGGGAGATGGCTACACCTTC,CASSPRQGDGYTF
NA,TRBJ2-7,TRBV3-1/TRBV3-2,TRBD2,TGTGCCAGCAGCCCCAGCGGGCGGGAGGGGTGGTACGAGCAGTACTTC,CASSPSGREGWYEQYF
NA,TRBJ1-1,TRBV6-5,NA,TGTGCCAGCAGTTACTCGAAGCGCGGGAACACTGAAGCTTTCTTT,CASSYSKRGNTEAFF
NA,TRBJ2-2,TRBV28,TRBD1,TGTGCCAGCAGTTCAGGGGGCGCGAACACCGGGGAGCTGTTTTTT,CASSSGGANTGELFF
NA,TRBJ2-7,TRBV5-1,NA,TGCGCCAGCAGCTTGATGACAGTCTCCGAGCAGTACTTC,CASSLMTVSEQYF
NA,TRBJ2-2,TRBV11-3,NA,TGTGCCAGCAGCTTAGCCAGAGGCACCGGGGAGCTGTTTTTT,CASSLARGTGELFF
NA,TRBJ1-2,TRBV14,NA,TGTGCCAGCAGCCAATACGGGGTCGGTTATGGCTACACCTTC,CASSQYGVGYGYTF
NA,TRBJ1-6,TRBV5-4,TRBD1,TGTGCCAGCAGGGATCAGGGGGCGGTCAATTCACCCCTCTACTTT,CASRDQGAVNSPLYF
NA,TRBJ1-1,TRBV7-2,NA,TGTGCCAGCAGCCAAGGCAGGGCCACTGAAGCTTTCTTT,CASSQGRATEAFF
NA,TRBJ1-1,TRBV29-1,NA,TGCAGCGTTGAAGGTAGGCCGCAGGTTGAAGCTTTCTTT,CSVEGRPQVEAFF
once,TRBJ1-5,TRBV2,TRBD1,TGTGCCAGCAGGGAGACAGGGCAAAGCAATCAGCCCCAGCATTTT,CASRETGQSNQPQHF
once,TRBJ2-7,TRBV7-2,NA,TGTGCCAGCAGCTTAGCCGGGACTCCCGGTTTCTTC,CASSLAGTPGFF
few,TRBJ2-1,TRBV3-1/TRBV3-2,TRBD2,TGTGCCAGCAGCCACACCCTAGCGGGAGGGCCCTTCAATGAGCAGTTCTTC,CASSHTLAGGPFNEQFF
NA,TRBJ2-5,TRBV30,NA,TGTGCCTGGAGTTCCGCTAGCCCTTCCCAAGAGACCCAGTACTTC,CAWSSASPSQETQYF
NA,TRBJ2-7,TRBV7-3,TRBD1,TGTGCCAGCAGCGTTAGACCGGGACAGGGCTACGAGCAGTACTTC,CASSVRPGQGYEQYF
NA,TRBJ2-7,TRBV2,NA,TGTGCCAGCAGTGATCCCGGGGGTACCTACGAGCAGTACTTC,CASSDPGGTYEQYF
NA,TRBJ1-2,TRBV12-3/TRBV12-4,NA,TGTGCCAGCAGTTTTTCCGGGAGGGATGGCTACACCTTC,CASSFSGRDGYTF
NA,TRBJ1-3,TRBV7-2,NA,TGTGCCAGCAGCTCCCAAGGGAGCTCTGGAAACACCATATATTTT,CASSSQGSSGNTIYF
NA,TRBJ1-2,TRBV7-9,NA,TGTGCCAGCAGCTCCGGGAGCCCCTATGGCTACACCTTC,CASSSGSPYGYTF
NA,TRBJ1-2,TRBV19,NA,TGTGCCAGGGGGACACTAGAGGACTATGGCTACACCTTC,CARGTLEDYGYTF
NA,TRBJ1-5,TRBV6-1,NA,TGTGCCAGCAGTGAGGGCAGCTATAGCAATCAGCCCCAGCATTTT,CASSEGSYSNQPQHF
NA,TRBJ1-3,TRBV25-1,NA,TGTGCCAGCAGTGAATCAGGGACTGGAAACACCATATATTTT,CASSESGTGNTIYF
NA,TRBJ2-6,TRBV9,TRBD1,TGTGCCAGCAGCGTCGGACAGGGTTCTGGGGCCAACGTCCTGACTTTC,CASSVGQGSGANVLTF
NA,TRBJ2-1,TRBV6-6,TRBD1,TGTGCCAGTAGAACCGGGACAGGGGCGAACAATGAGCAGTTCTTC,CASRTGTGANNEQFF
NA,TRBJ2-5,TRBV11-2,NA,TGTGCCAGCAGCCCGCGGCACATTTTAGAGACCCAGTACTTC,CASSPRHILETQYF
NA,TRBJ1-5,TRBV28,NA,TGTGCCAGCAGTTTATTGGAGGTAGCCCAGCATTTT,CASSLLEVAQHF
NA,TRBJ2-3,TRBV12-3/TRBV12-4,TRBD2,TGTGCCAGCAGGGTCAGCGGGGTAGATACGCAGTATTTT,CASRVSGVDTQYF
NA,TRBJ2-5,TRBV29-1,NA,TGCAGCACTCCCCGGCGCCCGGGACAACTCCAAGAGACCCAGTACTTC,CSTPRRPGQLQETQYF
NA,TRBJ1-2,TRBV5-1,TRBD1,TGCGCCAGCAGCTTGGCTAGCAGGGGGATGGATGGCTACACCTTC,CASSLASRGMDGYTF
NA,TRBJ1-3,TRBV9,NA,TGTGCCAGCAGCGTAGAGTCCAGGGGTCCAGGAAACACCATATATTTT,CASSVESRGPGNTIYF
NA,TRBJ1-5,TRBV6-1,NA,TGTGCCAGCAGTGAAGCGTTGTCGGTGACTTATCAGCCCCAGCATTTT,CASSEALSVTYQPQHF
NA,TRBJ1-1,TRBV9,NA,TGTGCCAGCAGCGTAGAGCATACAGTGAACACTGAAGCTTTCTTT,CASSVEHTVNTEAFF
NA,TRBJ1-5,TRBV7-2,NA,TGTGCCAGCAGCTTAGGGCAGAGCAATCAGCCCCAGCATTTT,CASSLGQSNQPQHF
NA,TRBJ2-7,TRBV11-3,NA,TGTGCCAGCAGCTTAGATGGGGCGGAGCAGTACTTC,CASSLDGAEQYF
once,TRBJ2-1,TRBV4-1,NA,TGCGCCAGCAGCCAAGTGCTAGGCCCCTACAATGAGCAGTTCTTC,CASSQVLGPYNEQFF
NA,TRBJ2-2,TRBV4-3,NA,TGCGCCACGGGGGTTATAGCGAACACCGGGGAGCTGTTTTTT,CATGVIANTGELFF
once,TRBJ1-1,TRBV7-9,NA,TGTGCCAGCAGCTGGGGACTACGGAGCACTGAAGCTTTCTTT,CASSWGLRSTEAFF
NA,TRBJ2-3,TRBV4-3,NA,TGCGCCAGCAGCCAAGGCAAGTGGACTAGCACAGATACGCAGTATTTT,CASSQGKWTSTDTQYF
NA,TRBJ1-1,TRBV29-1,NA,TGCAGCGCCCACAGGGACACTGAAGCTTTCTTT,CSAHRDTEAFF
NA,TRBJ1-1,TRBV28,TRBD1,TGTGCCAGCAGTTCCGGGACAGGGGGAGGTTTGAACACTGAAGCTTTCTTT,CASSSGTGGGLNTEAFF
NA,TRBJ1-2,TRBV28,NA,TGTGCCAGCAGTTCGGGACCGAGGGGGTACACCTTC,CASSSGPRGYTF
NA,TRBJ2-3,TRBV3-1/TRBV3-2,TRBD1,TGTGCCAGCAGCCCGATGGACAGGGGTGGCGCAGATACGCAGTATTTT,CASSPMDRGGADTQYF
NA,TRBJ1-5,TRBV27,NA,TGTGCCAGCACCGGCGGGGGAGGTCAGCCCCAGCATTTT,CASTGGGGQPQHF
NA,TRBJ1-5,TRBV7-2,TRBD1,TGTGCCAGCAGCTTGGACAGGGGCAATCAGCCCCAGCATTTT,CASSLDRGNQPQHF